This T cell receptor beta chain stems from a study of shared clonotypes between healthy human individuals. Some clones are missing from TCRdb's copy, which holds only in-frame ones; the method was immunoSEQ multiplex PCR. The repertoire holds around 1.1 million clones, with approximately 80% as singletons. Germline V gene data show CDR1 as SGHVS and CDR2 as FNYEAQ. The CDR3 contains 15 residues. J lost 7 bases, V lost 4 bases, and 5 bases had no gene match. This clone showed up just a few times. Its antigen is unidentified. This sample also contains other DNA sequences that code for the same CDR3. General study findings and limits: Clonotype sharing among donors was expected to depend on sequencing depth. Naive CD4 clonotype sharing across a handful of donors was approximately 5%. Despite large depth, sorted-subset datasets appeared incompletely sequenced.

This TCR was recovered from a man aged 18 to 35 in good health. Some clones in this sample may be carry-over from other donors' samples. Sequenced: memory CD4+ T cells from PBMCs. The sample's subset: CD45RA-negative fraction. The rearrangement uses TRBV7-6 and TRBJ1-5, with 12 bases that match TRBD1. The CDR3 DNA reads TGTGCCAGCAGCTCGGGGACAGGGGGCGGACAGCCCCAGCATTTT. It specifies CASSSGTGGGQPQHF.